The T cell receptor (beta chain) under discussion was sequenced for a study of blood T cell repertoires in COVID-19. The CDR3 loop spans 15 amino acids. The V segment lost 2 bases and the J segment 6 bases; nucleotides outside the gene matches: 5. From germline, CDR1 is LNHDA and CDR2 SQIVND (reference sequence). The repertoire was sequenced with immunoSEQ multiplex PCR; TCRdb's copy has only in-frame clones and lacks some. The sample lists approximately 83,000 clones; 85% were seen once. This chain uses TRBV19 with TRBJ2-3; 10 bases line up with TRBD2. The sequence derives from a man in his forties or fifties with acute or convalescent COVID-19. Sequenced: peripheral blood. The CDR3 reads CASSISGGASDTQYF. DNA for the CDR3: TGTGCCAGTAGTATAAGCGGGGGGGCGTCCGATACGCAGTATTTT.